This T cell receptor beta chain was identified during a study of PD-L1 blockade in urothelial cancer. Peripheral blood mononuclear cells were collected from every patient before and during treatment, yielding between 1 and 8 samples per patient. Sequenced by immunoSEQ multiplex PCR; TCRdb stores in-frame clones only, minus some. The repertoire holds some 29,000 clones, with about 88% as singletons. The ends lost 6 bases at V and 4 bases at J; junction bases unmatched: 8. The length of the CDR3 is 15 residues. Germline lookup yields CDR1 SNHLY and CDR2 FYNNEI. Specimen: PBMCs, collected around atezolizumab (anti-PD-L1) treatment. The genes are TRBV2 and TRBJ1-5; TRBD1 matches 8 bases. The source of this sequence is a middle-aged man with urothelial cancer. CDR3 sequence: CASSQRTGSNQPQHF. Here the CDR3 DNA reads TGTGCCAGCAGCCAACGGACAGGGTCTAATCAGCCCCAGCATTTT.